This T cell receptor (beta chain) was found in a study of vaccination effects on CD4 cells after COVID-19. To note about this clone: Its specificity is unknown.

Expansion of antigen-specific CD4+ T cells with viral peptide pools was carried out by the ViraFEST assay before sequencing. The authors isolated CD4+ T cells after about eleven days of culture. The vaccine given was either BNT162b2 or mRNA-1273, in two doses. Germline CDR1 is MNHEY and CDR2 is SVGAGI. The V and J ends lost 6 bases and 0 bases respectively, with 12 bases between them. The CDR3 covers 15 residues. Sequencing used immunoSEQ multiplex PCR; TCRdb keeps in-frame clones, though not all of them. The sample holds more than 65,000 clones; 75% to 85% are singletons and the top ten take roughly 1.2%.

This receptor was taken from a human donor who received a COVID-19 vaccine. The sequenced sample was CD4+ T cells from PBMCs cultured with HCoV-229E spike peptides, obtained after COVID-19 vaccination. The V gene is TRBV6-5, the J gene TRBJ2-1; a possible D gene is TRBD1 (5 bases). The CDR3 is CASRRRDSSYNEQFF. CDR3 nucleotide sequence: TGTGCCAGCAGACGACGTGACAGCTCCTACAATGAGCAGTTCTTC.